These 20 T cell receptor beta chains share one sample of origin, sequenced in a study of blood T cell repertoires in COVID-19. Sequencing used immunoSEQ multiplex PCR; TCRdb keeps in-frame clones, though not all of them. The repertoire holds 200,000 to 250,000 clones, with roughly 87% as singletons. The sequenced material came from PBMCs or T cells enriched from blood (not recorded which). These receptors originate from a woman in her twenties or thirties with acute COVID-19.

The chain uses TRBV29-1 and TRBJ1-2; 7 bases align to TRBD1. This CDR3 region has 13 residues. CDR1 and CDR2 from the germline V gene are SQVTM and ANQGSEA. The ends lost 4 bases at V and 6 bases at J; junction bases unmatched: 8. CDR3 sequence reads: CSVARGRADGYTF. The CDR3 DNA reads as TGCAGCGTTGCGAGGGGGCGAGCGGATGGCTACACCTTC.

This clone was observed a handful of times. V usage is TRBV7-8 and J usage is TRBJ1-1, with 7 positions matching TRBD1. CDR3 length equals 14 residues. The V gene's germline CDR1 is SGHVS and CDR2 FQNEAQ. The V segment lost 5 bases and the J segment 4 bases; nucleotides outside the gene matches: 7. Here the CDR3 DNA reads TGTGCCAGCAGCCCCCGACAGGGTAGCACTGAAGCTTTCTTT. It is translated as CASSPRQGSTEAFF.

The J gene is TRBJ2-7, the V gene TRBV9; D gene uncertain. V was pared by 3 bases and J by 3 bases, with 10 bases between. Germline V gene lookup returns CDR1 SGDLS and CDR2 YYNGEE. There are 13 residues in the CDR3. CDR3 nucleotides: TGTGCCAGCAGCGGAGATGGAGACTACGAGCAGTACTTC. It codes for CASSGDGDYEQYF.

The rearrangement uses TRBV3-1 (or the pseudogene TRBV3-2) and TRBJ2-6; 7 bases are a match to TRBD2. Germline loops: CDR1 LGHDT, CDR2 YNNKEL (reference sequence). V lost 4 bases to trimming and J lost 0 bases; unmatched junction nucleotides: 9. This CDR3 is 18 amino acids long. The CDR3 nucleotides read TGTGCCAGCAGCCCCCGGGGGGTGGGGAGCTCTGGGGCCAACGTCCTGACTTTC. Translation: CASSPRGVGSSGANVLTF.

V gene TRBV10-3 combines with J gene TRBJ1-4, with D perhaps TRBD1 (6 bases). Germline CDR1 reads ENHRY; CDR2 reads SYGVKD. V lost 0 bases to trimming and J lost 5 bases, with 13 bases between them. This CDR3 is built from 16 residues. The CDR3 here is CAISESGGQRNEKLFF. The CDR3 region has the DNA TGTGCCATCAGTGAGTCGGGGGGGCAGCGAAATGAAAAACTGTTTTTT.

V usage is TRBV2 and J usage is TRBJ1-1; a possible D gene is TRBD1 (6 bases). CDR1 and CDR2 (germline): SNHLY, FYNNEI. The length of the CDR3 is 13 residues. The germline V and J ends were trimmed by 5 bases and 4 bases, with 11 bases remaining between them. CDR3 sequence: CASSSDRPTEAFF. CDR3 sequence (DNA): TGTGCCAGCAGTTCCGACAGGCCCACTGAAGCTTTCTTT.

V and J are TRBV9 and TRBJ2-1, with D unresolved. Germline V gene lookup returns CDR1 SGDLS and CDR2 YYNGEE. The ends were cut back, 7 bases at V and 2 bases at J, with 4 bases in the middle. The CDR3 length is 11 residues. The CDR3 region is CASGPYNEQFF. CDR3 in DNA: TGTGCCAGCGGCCCCTACAATGAGCAGTTCTTC.

CDR3 sequence reads: CASSLGKVDRGFF. The CDR3, as DNA: TGTGCCAGCAGCTTAGGTAAAGTAGACCGGGGTTTCTTT. This chain joins TRBV7-2 and TRBJ1-1; no reliable D call. The germline CDR1 and CDR2 sequences are SGHTA and FQGNSA. Trimming removed 1 base at V and 13 bases at J, with 16 bases between. The CDR3 is made up of 13 amino acids.

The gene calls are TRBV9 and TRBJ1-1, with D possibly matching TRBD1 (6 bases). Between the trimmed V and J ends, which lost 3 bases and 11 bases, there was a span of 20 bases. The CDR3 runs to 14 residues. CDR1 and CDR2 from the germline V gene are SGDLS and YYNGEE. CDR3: CASSEGGRGSEAFF. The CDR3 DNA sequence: TGTGCCAGCAGCGAGGGGGGGAGAGGCAGTGAGGCTTTCTTT.

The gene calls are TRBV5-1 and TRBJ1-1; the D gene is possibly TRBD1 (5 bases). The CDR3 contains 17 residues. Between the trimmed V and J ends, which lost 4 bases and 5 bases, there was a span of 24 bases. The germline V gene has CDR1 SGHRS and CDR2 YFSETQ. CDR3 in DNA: TGCGCCAGCAGCGGGCAACCGGGACTACCAAAGGGAACTGAAGCTTTCTTT. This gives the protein CASSGQPGLPKGTEAFF.

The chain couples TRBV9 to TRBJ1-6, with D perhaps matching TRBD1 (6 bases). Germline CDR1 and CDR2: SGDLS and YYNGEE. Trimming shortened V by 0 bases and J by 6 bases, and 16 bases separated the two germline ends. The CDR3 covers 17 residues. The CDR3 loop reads CASSVAPTGSTNSPLHF. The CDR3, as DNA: TGTGCCAGCAGCGTAGCCCCGACAGGTTCTACTAATTCACCCCTCCACTTT.

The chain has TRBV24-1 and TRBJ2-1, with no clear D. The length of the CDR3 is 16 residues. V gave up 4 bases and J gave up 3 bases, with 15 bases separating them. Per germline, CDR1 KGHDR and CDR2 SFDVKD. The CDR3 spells CATSDRDNPNYNEQFF. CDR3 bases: TGTGCCACCAGTGACCGAGACAACCCGAACTACAATGAGCAGTTCTTC.

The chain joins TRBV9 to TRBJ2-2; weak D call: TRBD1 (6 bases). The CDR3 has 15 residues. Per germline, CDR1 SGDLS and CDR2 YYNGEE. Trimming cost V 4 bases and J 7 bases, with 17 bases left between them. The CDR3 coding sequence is TGTGCCAGCAGCATCGCAAGCAACAGGGACGGGGAGCTGTTTTTT. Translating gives CASSIASNRDGELFF.

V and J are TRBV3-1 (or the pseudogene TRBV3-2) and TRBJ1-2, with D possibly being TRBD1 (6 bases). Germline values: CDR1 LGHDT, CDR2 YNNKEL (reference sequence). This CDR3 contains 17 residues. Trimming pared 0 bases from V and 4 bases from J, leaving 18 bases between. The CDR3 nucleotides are TGTGCCAGCAGCCAAGATAGGGGGGGGCGTCCTACCTATGGCTACACCTTC. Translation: CASSQDRGGRPTYGYTF.

The CDR3 DNA is TGTGCCAGCAGCTCCAAGAGCAGTACTAGCGGGAGTAATGAGCAGTTCTTC. Translation gives CASSSKSSTSGSNEQFF. The genes are TRBV7-3 and TRBJ2-1; TRBD2 aligns across 11 bases. Germline assignment: CDR1 SGHTA and CDR2 FQGTGA. J gave up 7 bases and V 4 bases, and 12 bases lay outside the gene matches. CDR3 length equals 17 residues.

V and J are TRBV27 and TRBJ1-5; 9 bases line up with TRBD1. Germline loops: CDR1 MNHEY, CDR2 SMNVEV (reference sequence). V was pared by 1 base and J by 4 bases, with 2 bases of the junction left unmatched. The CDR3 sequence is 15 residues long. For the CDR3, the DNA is TGTGCCAGCAGTTTATTGACAGGGGGGAATCAGCCCCAGCATTTT. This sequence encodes CASSLLTGGNQPQHF.

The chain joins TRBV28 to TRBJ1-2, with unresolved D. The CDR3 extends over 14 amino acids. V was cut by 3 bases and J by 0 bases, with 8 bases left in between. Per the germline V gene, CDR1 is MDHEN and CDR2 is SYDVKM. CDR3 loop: CASSFMSTNYGYTF. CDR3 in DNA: TGTGCCAGCAGTTTTATGAGCACTAACTATGGCTACACCTTC.

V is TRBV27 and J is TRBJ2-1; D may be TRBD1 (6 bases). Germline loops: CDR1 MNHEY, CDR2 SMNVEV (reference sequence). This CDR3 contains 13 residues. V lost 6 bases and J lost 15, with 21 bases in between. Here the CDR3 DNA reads TGTGCCAGCAGCCAAAAATTGGGGGCCAAGACGTTCTTC. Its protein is CASSQKLGAKTFF.

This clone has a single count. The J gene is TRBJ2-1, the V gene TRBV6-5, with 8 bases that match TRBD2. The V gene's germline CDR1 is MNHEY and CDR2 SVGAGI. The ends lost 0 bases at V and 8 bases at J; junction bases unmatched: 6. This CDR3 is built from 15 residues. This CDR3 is CASSYSQAGVHEQFF. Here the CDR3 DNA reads TGTGCCAGCAGTTACTCACAAGCGGGAGTCCATGAGCAGTTCTTC.

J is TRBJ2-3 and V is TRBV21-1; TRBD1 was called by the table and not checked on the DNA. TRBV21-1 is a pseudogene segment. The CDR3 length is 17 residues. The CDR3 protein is CASSKDSDRGRTYTQYF. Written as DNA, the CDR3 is TGTGCCAGCAGCAAAGATTCGGACAGGGGCCGGACCTATACGCAGTATTTT.